This passage covers 13 T cell receptor beta chains from one sample sequenced in a study of CD8+CD57+ T cells in acquired aplastic anemia listed by TCRdb under 2018. Expansion of CD8+CD57+ cells had been shown by flow cytometry in the patients chosen for sequencing. The data were produced on an Illumina HiSeq 2000. Genomic DNA was used as template for profiling of TCR beta VDJ combinations and CDR3 sequences. In-frame beta chains were kept once TCRdb had trimmed the public reads at Q25 with fastp and called clones with MiXCR. A single entry per CDR3 protein holds the most common genes and DNA from its merged rows. The sample table lists a few hundred thousand distinct CDR3 sequences, almost 50% of them with a count of one. The ten largest make up around 20% of the sample. The specimen was sorted CD4+, CD8+, or CD8+CD57+ T cells (not recorded which) from PBMCs. The receptors were gathered from a human donor with aplastic anemia.

This CDR3 is CASSELGPGPYGYTF. The CDR3 DNA reads TGTGCCAGCAGTGAATTGGGCCCAGGGCCCTATGGCTACACCTTC. This chain links TRBV25-1 with TRBJ1-2, with a weak D call TRBD1 (5 bases). V was clipped by 1 base and J by 4 bases, with 13 bases between them. CDR1 MGHDK and CDR2 SYGVNS come from the germline V gene. The CDR3 is made up of 15 amino acids.

This clonotype was counted ten times or more. The CDR3 region is CASRITGQAYEQYF. CDR3 DNA: TGTGCCAGCAGAATAACCGGACAGGCCTACGAGCAGTACTTC. This rearrangement joins TRBV6-5 to TRBJ2-7; 7 bases match TRBD1. In germline, CDR1 is MNHEY, CDR2 SVGAGI. This CDR3 has 14 amino acids. V trimming: 6 bases; J trimming: 2 bases; junction bases outside the gene matches: 7.

This clonotype was recorded at least ten times. V usage is TRBV2 and J usage is TRBJ1-1; D is ambiguous. V shed 7 bases and J shed 1 base, with 7 bases lying between them. The CDR3 consists of 12 residues. The V gene's germline CDR1 is SNHLY and CDR2 FYNNEI. The CDR3 coding sequence is TGTGCCAGCACCCGTGAGAACACTGAAGCTTTCTTT. Its translation: CASTRENTEAFF.

This clonotype was detected many times. The genes are TRBV2 and TRBJ2-3, with D unresolved. This CDR3 has 11 residues. The V gene's germline CDR1 is SNHLY and CDR2 FYNNEI. Trimming left V 7 bases short and J 6 bases short, with 8 bases between. CDR3 loop: CASTQVDTQYF. CDR3 nucleotides: TGTGCCAGCACCCAAGTCGATACGCAGTATTTT.

The sample holds a few counts of this clonotype. V and J are TRBV12-3 or TRBV12-4 and TRBJ2-7; tentatively, D is TRBD1 (5 bases). This CDR3 is 15 amino acids long. V was shortened by 8 bases and J by 6 bases, with 23 bases between the two germline ends. The CDR3 DNA reads as TGTGCCAGCTCCCCGGGTGGGGCGGCCCCCGGCGAGCAGTACTTC. Translating it yields CASSPGGAAPGEQYF.

This clonotype has ten or more counts. The chain couples TRBV7-3 to TRBJ2-2; D is tentatively TRBD1 or TRBD2 (5 bases each). Germline V gene data show CDR1 as SGHTA and CDR2 as FQGTGA. V shed 5 bases and J shed 6 bases, with 13 bases lying between them. CDR3 length equals 14 residues. The CDR3 nucleotides read TGTGCCAGCAGCCTCGGGATGGGACCCGGGGAGCTGTTTTTT. Translation gives CASSLGMGPGELFF. Complete variable domain (other parts from reference TRBV7-3 and TRBJ2-2): GAGVSQTPSNKVTEKGKYVELRCDPISGHTALYWYRQSLGQGPEFLIYFQGTGAADDSGLPNDRFFAVRPEGSVSTLKIQRTERGDSAVYLCASSLGMGPGELFFGEGSRLTVL.

In nucleotides, the CDR3 is TGTGCCAGCAGCTTAGGACAGGGGTTGTTCCACGAGCAGTACTTC. Amino acids: CASSLGQGLFHEQYF. The chain couples TRBV7-9 to TRBJ2-7, with 8 nucleotides matching TRBD1. The trim removed 1 base at V and 5 bases at J, leaving 7 bases unmatched. This CDR3 has 15 residues. Germline V lookup: CDR1 SEHNR, CDR2 FQNEAQ (reference sequence).

The chain employs TRBV4-3 and TRBJ2-7; D remains ambiguous. Trimming shortened V by 1 base and J by 2 bases, and 9 bases separated the two germline ends. The CDR3 is 14 amino acids. Germline CDR1 and CDR2: LGHNA and YSLEER. Here the CDR3 reads CASSQVQLPYEQYF. CDR3 bases: TGCGCCAGCAGCCAAGTTCAGCTTCCCTACGAGCAGTACTTC.

The V and J genes are TRBV15 and TRBJ2-1; 7 positions agree with TRBD1. The CDR3 runs 15 residues. Germline values: CDR1 LNHNV, CDR2 YYDKDF (reference sequence). Germline trimming cut 1 base from V and 9 bases from J; bases unmatched to any gene: 9. The DNA for the CDR3 is TGTGCCACCAGCAGAGGTAGGGGGCCTGGGATTGAGCAGTTCTTC. Translation gives CATSRGRGPGIEQFF.

This clonotype was picked up many times. The CDR3 nucleotides are TGCGCCAGCAGCCAATCCCGTGGGGGAAGGAGGGTCACCGGGGAGCTGTTTTTT. This sequence encodes CASSQSRGGRRVTGELFF. The chain links TRBV4-1 to TRBJ2-2; a weak D match, TRBD2 (6 bases). The CDR3 runs 18 residues. Trimming removed 2 bases from V and 4 bases from J, with 20 bases in between. In germline, CDR1 is MGHRA, CDR2 YSYEKL.

The chain is built from TRBV2 and TRBJ1-1; D might be TRBD1 (5 bases). V gave up 11 bases and J gave up 11 bases, with 21 bases separating them. The CDR3 totals 12 residues. Germline assignment: CDR1 SNHLY and CDR2 FYNNEI. CDR3 coding DNA: TGTGCCGGCCGGGACGGAATACTGAACGCTTTCTTT. This encodes CAGRDGILNAFF.

The chain is built from TRBV5-1 and TRBJ2-7; D not resolved. V dropped 0 bases and J dropped 2 bases, with 9 bases sitting between them. Germline values: CDR1 SGHRS, CDR2 YFSETQ. The CDR3 runs 14 residues. The CDR3 sequence is CASSLASPTYEQYF. CDR3 nucleotides: TGCGCCAGCAGCTTGGCGAGTCCCACCTACGAGCAGTACTTC. The complete variable domain, with remaining parts taken from reference TRBV5-1 and TRBJ2-7, reads KAGVTQTPRYLIKTRGQQVTLSCSPISGHRSVSWYQQTPGQGLQFLFEYFSETQRNKGNFPGRFSGRQFSNSRSEMNVSTLELGDSALYLCASSLASPTYEQYFGPGTRLTVT.

This chain joins TRBV19 and TRBJ1-6; 7 nucleotides match TRBD1. There are 17 residues in the CDR3. V shed 3 bases and J 4 bases; nucleotides not matched to a gene: 9. Germline loops: CDR1 LNHDA, CDR2 SQIVND (reference sequence). The CDR3 nucleotides are TGTGCCAGTAGTATTAGGACGACAGGGACTTATAATTCACCCCTCCACTTT. Its protein is CASSIRTTGTYNSPLHF.